These T cell receptor beta chains were read from a single sample in a study of blood T cells in healthy people across ages. TCRdb passed the 5' RACE reads through MiXCR, listing each CDR3 protein once. This sample carries approximately 1,700,000 distinct CDR3 sequences, roughly 43% of them seen once, and the ten largest clones take 20% to 25%. The source material was blood. Receptors originate from a human donor in good health. Both conserved end residues are part of each CDR3. Fields, in order: J gene, V gene, clone size, D gene, CDR3 protein, CDR3 DNA. D genes are given only for firm matches. Size is omitted from some rows. Given values are once, few, many or a class for expanded clones.

TRBJ2-5 TRBV15 - TRBD2 CATLPGGGETQYF TGTGCCACCCTCCCGGGAGGTGGGGAGACCCAGTACTTC
TRBJ2-1 TRBV20-1 - - CSARVGSRAYNEQFF TGCAGTGCTAGAGTGGGCTCTAGAGCCTACAATGAGCAGTTCTTC
TRBJ2-7 TRBV6-2/TRBV6-3 many - CASSYSDGSYEQYF TGTGCCAGCAGTTACTCTGACGGATCCTACGAGCAGTACTTC
TRBJ2-1 TRBV2 - - CASSVRAGTSTYNEQFF TGTGCCAGCAGCGTTAGGGCGGGAACCTCAACCTACAATGAGCAGTTCTTC
TRBJ1-1 TRBV6-6 few - CASTLQGAEAFF TGTGCCAGCACTCTACAGGGCGCTGAAGCTTTCTTT
TRBJ2-7 TRBV5-6 few TRBD1 CASSFLPGQGNEQYF TGTGCCAGCAGCTTCCTCCCGGGACAGGGGAACGAGCAGTACTTC
TRBJ2-1 TRBV7-2 few - CASSLRPASSYNEQFF TGTGCCAGCAGCTTAAGGCCGGCCAGCTCCTACAATGAGCAGTTCTTC
TRBJ2-1 TRBV10-3 - TRBD1 CAISESWTGFNEQFF TGTGCCATCAGTGAGTCTTGGACAGGGTTCAATGAGCAGTTCTTC
TRBJ2-5 TRBV11-2 - TRBD2 CASSQTSGVTQATQYF TGTGCCAGCAGCCAGACTAGCGGGGTGACCCAAGCGACCCAGTACTTC
TRBJ2-5 TRBV7-7 - TRBD2 CASGLSGGAEETQYF TGTGCCAGCGGGCTCTCGGGGGGGGCCGAAGAGACCCAGTACTTC
TRBJ2-7 TRBV15 - - CATSFGRCYEQYF TGTGCCACCAGCTTTGGACGCTGCTACGAGCAGTACTTC
TRBJ1-2 TRBV7-9 once - CASSLGGGFTYGYTF TGTGCCAGCAGCTTAGGGGGCGGATTTACCTATGGCTACACCTTC
TRBJ2-1 TRBV29-1 few - CSVDDSYNRPYNEQFF TGCAGCGTTGATGATAGCTACAATCGGCCCTACAATGAGCAGTTCTTC
TRBJ2-1 TRBV10-3 - - CAISENSENEQFF TGTGCCATCAGTGAGAATAGTGAGAATGAGCAGTTCTTC
TRBJ1-2 TRBV5-1 - - CASSPGTSNYGYTF TGTGCCAGCAGTCCCGGGACATCTAACTATGGCTACACCTTC
TRBJ2-5 TRBV15 - TRBD2 CATSRDRGLLAGGKGGWEIQYF TGTGCCACCAGCAGAGATCGCGGTTTGCTGGCGGGGGGGAAAGGGGGCTGGGAGATCCAGTACTTC
TRBJ1-1 TRBV7-9 few - CASSLGGIEAFF TGTGCCAGCAGCTTAGGGGGAATTGAAGCTTTCTTT